What follows are 27 T cell receptor beta chains derived from one specimen sequenced in a study of early T cells in non-severe SARS-CoV-2 infection. Each CDR3 protein gets one entry after TCRdb re-called the 5' RACE reads with MiXCR. The table lists some 73,000 distinct CDR3 sequences, approximately 12% of them singletons. Sequenced input: whole blood. These receptors were obtained from an adult who was a healthcare worker with PCR-confirmed SARS-CoV-2 infection or an uninfected control (not recorded which).

This CDR3 is CASSDRGRAEYEQYF. The CDR3 DNA sequence: TGTGCCAGCAGCGACCGGGGCCGGGCCGAGTACGAGCAGTACTTC. The chain combines TRBV5-4 with TRBJ2-7; D may match TRBD1 or TRBD2 (5 bases each). The germline gives CDR1 SGHNT, CDR2 YYREEE (reference sequence). Deletions cut 4 bases from V and 4 bases from J, with 18 bases between. CDR3 length equals 15 residues.

This rearrangement joins TRBV12-3 or TRBV12-4 to TRBJ2-5; tentatively, D is TRBD2 (5 bases). V gave up 5 bases and J gave up 4 bases, with 14 bases separating them. The CDR3 totals 14 residues. CDR3 sequence (DNA): TGTGCCAGCAGTGCCGAGGGAAGAAGAGAGACCCAGTACTTC. Translated, it gives CASSAEGRRETQYF.

As concerns this clonotype: A much larger clone differs from this one at a single base, so this may be a read error. This chain uses TRBV3-1 with TRBJ2-3; D is unresolved. Germline CDR1 is LGHDT and CDR2 is YNNKEL (reference sequence). The length of the CDR3 is 14 residues. CDR3 amino acids: CASSHGRSIDTQYF. As DNA, the CDR3 is TGTGCCAGCAGCCACGGGCGGAGCATAGATACGCAGTATTTT.

The chain has TRBV20-1 and TRBJ2-3; TRBD1 agrees at 9 bases. Germline V CDR1 and CDR2: DFQATT, SNEGSKA (reference sequence). The CDR3 contains 12 residues. The CDR3 DNA reads as TGCCTCATTCGGACAGGGGCTAATACGCAGTATTTT. This codes for CLIRTGANTQYF.

The V gene is TRBV3-1, the J gene TRBJ2-5; TRBD2 matches at 8 bases. Germline CDR1 LGHDT, CDR2 YNNKEL (reference sequence). V was pared by 1 base and J by 1 base, with 17 bases of the junction left unmatched. The CDR3 is 20 residues long. The CDR3 here is CASSQVFGASGPGVQETQYF. CDR3 coding DNA: TGTGCCAGCAGCCAAGTTTTCGGGGCTAGCGGGCCGGGGGTCCAAGAGACCCAGTACTTC.

The chain uses TRBV13 and TRBJ2-1; the match to TRBD2 covers 10 bases. CDR3 length equals 18 residues. Germline V gene lookup returns CDR1 PRHDT and CDR2 FYEKMQ (reference sequence). Trimming removed 4 bases from V and 5 bases from J; junction bases left unmatched: 14. The CDR3 DNA reads as TGTGCCAGCAGCTCCTCGAGATCGAGCGGGAGGGCCAACAATGAGCAGTTCTTC. Protein sequence: CASSSSRSSGRANNEQFF.

V and J are TRBV7-9 and TRBJ2-2; D not certain. Trimming cost V 5 bases and J 4 bases, with 20 bases left between them. Per germline, CDR1 SEHNR and CDR2 FQNEAQ (reference sequence). The CDR3 spans 17 residues. Here the CDR3 DNA reads TGTGCCAGCAGCCCACCAACGGGCTCCTCGGGCACCGGGGAGCTGTTTTTT. It yields the protein CASSPPTGSSGTGELFF.

CDR3 DNA: TGCGCCAGCAGCACCCGGACAGGCCTCCCTGAAGCTTTCTTT. Its translation is CASSTRTGLPEAFF. This sequence joins TRBV4-1 and TRBJ1-1; 7 positions match TRBD1. The length of the CDR3 is 14 residues. Trimming at V came to 5 bases and at J to 6 bases, leaving 9 bases not matched to a gene. The V gene's germline CDR1 is MGHRA and CDR2 YSYEKL.

The sample holds many counts of this clonotype. V usage is TRBV15 and J usage is TRBJ2-7; tentative D call: TRBD1 (7 bases). V lost 6 bases and J lost 4, with 19 bases in between. The germline gives CDR1 LNHNV, CDR2 YYDKDF (reference sequence). The CDR3 has 15 residues. The CDR3 DNA reads as TGTGCCACCAGTTTAATGCAGGGGGGAGCGTACGAGCAGTACTTC. Its translation is CATSLMQGGAYEQYF.

This clonotype was detected a few times. The J gene is TRBJ2-3, the V gene TRBV27; possibly TRBD1 for D (5 bases). V was clipped by 6 bases and J by 2 bases, with 12 bases between them. Per the germline V gene, CDR1 is MNHEY and CDR2 is SMNVEV (reference sequence). CDR3 length equals 14 residues. The CDR3 loop is CASRSNRLTDTQYF. Here the CDR3 DNA reads TGTGCCAGCAGGAGCAACAGGCTCACAGATACGCAGTATTTT.

The chain couples TRBV5-6 to TRBJ1-1; D remains unclear. Trimming stripped 1 base from V and 0 bases from J, with 4 bases between. The CDR3 has 13 amino acids. Germline CDR1 is SGHDT and CDR2 is YYEEEE. The CDR3 DNA follows: TGTGCCAGCAGCTTGCTTATGAACACTGAAGCTTTCTTT. It translates to CASSLLMNTEAFF.

This clonotype came up a few times. The chain carries TRBV20-1 and TRBJ2-2; 10 bases line up with TRBD2. CDR3 length: 15 residues. Trimming cost V 0 bases and J 6 bases; bases outside gene matches: 4. Germline V gene data show CDR1 as DFQATT and CDR2 as SNEGSKA (reference sequence). CDR3 nucleotides: TGCAGTGCTAGAGATAGGCTAGCGGGAGCCGGGGAGCTGTTTTTT. This encodes CSARDRLAGAGELFF.

This clonotype came up many times. V usage is TRBV28 and J usage is TRBJ2-7; D remains unclear. Trimming stripped 3 bases from V and 3 bases from J, with 12 bases between. CDR1 is MDHEN and CDR2 is SYDVKM in the germline V gene. This CDR3 spans 14 amino acids. CDR3 DNA sequence: TGTGCCAGCAGTTTTGGGCCAAACGGCTACGAGCAGTACTTC. Residues: CASSFGPNGYEQYF.

This clonotype was seen repeatedly, ten times or more. The V call is TRBV7-6, the J call TRBJ2-1, with 9 bases identical to TRBD2. Per the germline V gene, CDR1 is SGHVS and CDR2 is FNYEAQ. The CDR3 is made up of 18 amino acids. V trimming: 6 bases; J trimming: 9 bases; junction bases outside the gene matches: 21. CDR3 in DNA: TGTGCCAGCAGTCTTAGACCCCTAGCTGGCGGGAGGGCCATTGAGCAGTTCTTC. Translated, it gives CASSLRPLAGGRAIEQFF. The complete variable domain, with remaining parts taken from reference TRBV7-6 and TRBJ2-1, reads GAGVSQSPRYKVTKRGQDVALRCDPISGHVSLYWYRQALGQGPEFLTYFNYEAQQDKSGLPNDRFSAERPEGSISTLTIQRTEQRDSAMYRCASSLRPLAGGRAIEQFFGPGTRLTVL.

This clonotype was recorded many times. The genes are TRBV12-3 or TRBV12-4 and TRBJ1-1; no firm D call. This CDR3 is built from 14 residues. The V end lost 3 bases, the J end lost 0 bases, and 8 bases lay between the germline ends. The DNA for the CDR3 is TGTGCCAGCAGTTTGGGGAACATGAACACTGAAGCTTTCTTT. Translation gives CASSLGNMNTEAFF.

A note on this clonotype: A read error may explain this, as a much larger clone is one base away. V usage is TRBV6-1 and J usage is TRBJ2-7; no reliable D call. The length of the CDR3 is 14 residues. Germline CDR1 MNHNS, CDR2 SASEGT. With 1 base removed from V and 5 bases from J, the gap between germline ends came to 12 bases. CDR3 sequence: CASSEGWKNNEQYF. The CDR3 DNA reads as TGTGCCAGCAGTGAAGGCTGGAAGAACAACGAGCAGTACTTC.

The chain uses TRBV2 and TRBJ1-2, with unresolved D. Germline assignment: CDR1 SNHLY and CDR2 FYNNEI. CDR3 size: 13 residues. Trimming removed 2 bases at V and 8 bases at J, with 12 bases between. CDR3 region: CASSEYPQIGYTF. In DNA form, the CDR3 reads TGTGCCAGCAGTGAATACCCCCAAATAGGCTACACCTTC.

Here the CDR3 DNA reads TGCAGCGTTGTCAGGGGGGCCACAGATACGCAGTATTTT. Its protein product is CSVVRGATDTQYF. The J gene is TRBJ2-3, the V gene TRBV29-1; D possibly corresponds to TRBD1 (7 bases). Germline assignment: CDR1 SQVTM and CDR2 ANQGSEA. The CDR3 consists of 13 residues. Trimming took 4 bases from V and 2 from J, leaving 10 bases between them.

By its share, this clonotype is medium-sized. V usage is TRBV20-1 and J usage is TRBJ1-5, with 7 nucleotides matching TRBD1. In germline, CDR1 is DFQATT, CDR2 SNEGSKA (reference sequence). The CDR3 loop spans 15 amino acids. After removal of 1 base from V and 1 base from J, the junction contained 4 bases not matched to a gene. In DNA form, the CDR3 reads TGCAGTGCTAGAGGGGACAGCTTGAGCAATCAGCCCCAGCATTTT. It yields the protein CSARGDSLSNQPQHF.

This clonotype came up many times. The chain recombines TRBV28 with TRBJ1-6; possibly TRBD1 for D (6 bases). V gave up 8 bases and J gave up 8 bases, with 19 bases separating them. This CDR3 has 15 amino acids. CDR1 and CDR2 from the germline V gene are MDHEN and SYDVKM. The CDR3 here is CASAPHRVGDSPLHF. The CDR3 bases are TGTGCCAGCGCGCCCCACAGGGTTGGGGATTCACCCCTCCACTTT.

This clonotype turned up a few times. This chain connects TRBV20-1 to TRBJ2-7; D call uncertain. V was clipped by 2 bases and J by 3 bases, with 11 bases between them. CDR1 and CDR2 (germline): DFQATT, SNEGSKA (reference sequence). The CDR3 covers 13 residues. CDR3 loop: CSARPASYYEQYF. In nucleotides, the CDR3 is TGCAGTGCTAGACCGGCCTCCTACTACGAGCAGTACTTC.

This clonotype showed up many times. The V and J genes are TRBV4-1 and TRBJ2-3, with 9 nucleotides matching TRBD2. This CDR3 contains 15 residues. Germline V lookup: CDR1 MGHRA, CDR2 YSYEKL. J was trimmed by 1 base and V by 3 bases; bases with no gene match: 2. CDR3 region: CASSHPSGGTDTQYF. DNA of the CDR3: TGCGCCAGCAGCCATCCTAGCGGGGGCACAGATACGCAGTATTTT.

This clonotype was counted once. This chain connects TRBV27 to TRBJ1-5, with 7 bases identical to TRBD1. The V gene's germline CDR1 is MNHEY and CDR2 SMNVEV (reference sequence). The CDR3 totals 15 residues. V lost 6 bases to trimming and J lost 6 bases; unmatched junction nucleotides: 11. CDR3: CASSPGTVRGQPQHF. For the CDR3, the DNA is TGTGCCAGCAGCCCGGGGACAGTAAGAGGTCAGCCCCAGCATTTT.

At least ten counts were recorded for this clonotype. V usage is TRBV6-5 and J usage is TRBJ2-2, with 7 bases matching TRBD1. Germline CDR1 is MNHEY and CDR2 is SVGAGI. The CDR3 is 14 amino acids. J was trimmed by 0 bases and V by 6 bases; bases with no gene match: 1. CDR3 region: CASRDRTNTGELFF. CDR3 bases: TGTGCCAGCAGGGACAGGACGAACACCGGGGAGCTGTTTTTT.

In its sample, this clonotype was seen many times. The DNA of the CDR3 is TGTGCCAGCAGTTACCTAGGGGGGGGTCAGCCCCAGCATTTT. Encoded protein: CASSYLGGGQPQHF. This chain links TRBV6-5 with TRBJ1-5; tentatively, D is TRBD1 (6 bases). V was clipped by 2 bases and J by 6 bases, with 11 bases between them. Germline V CDR1 and CDR2: MNHEY, SVGAGI. The CDR3 is made up of 14 amino acids.

The chain joins TRBV20-1 to TRBJ2-3; D may be TRBD1 (6 bases). V was shortened by 5 bases and J by 4 bases, with 16 bases between the two germline ends. CDR1 and CDR2 from the germline V gene are DFQATT and SNEGSKA (reference sequence). The CDR3 has 14 residues. DNA of the CDR3: TGCAGTGCTCGGCGTAGGGGGTTCGCAGATACGCAGTATTTT. Translated, it gives CSARRRGFADTQYF.

This clonotype was observed a few times. This sequence joins TRBV21-1 and TRBJ2-1; the DNA was not compared with TRBD2, the D call given in the table. TRBV21-1 is a documented pseudogene. The length of the CDR3 is 18 residues. CDR3 in amino acids: CASSTLPRGDSRYNEQFF. In DNA, the CDR3 is TGTGCCAGCAGTACCCTCCCGCGGGGGGACAGCCGATACAATGAGCAGTTCTTC.